This T cell receptor beta chain was captured in a study of Ad26.COV2.S vaccination and SARS-CoV-2 variants. J gave up 5 bases and V 3 bases, and 9 bases lay outside the gene matches. The CDR3 has 16 amino acids. Germline CDR1 SEHNR, CDR2 FQNEAQ (reference sequence). The table came from immunoSEQ multiplex PCR; TCRdb's copy has only in-frame clones and leaves some out. This sample has 300,000 to 350,000 clones, with almost 90% found just once. This sample's treatment: 15 to 20 received Ad26.COV2.S at low or high dose, single or two shots; about five received placebo; per-sample allocation not given. Specimen acquisition occurred on day 63 following the initial vaccine or placebo injection.

The sequence came from a person between 18 and 65 years old who received the Ad26.COV2.S COVID-19 vaccine or a placebo. The V and J genes are TRBV7-9 and TRBJ2-2, with 7 positions matching TRBD1. Sequenced here: peripheral blood, sampled in a trial of Ad26.COV2.S vaccine versus placebo. DNA of the CDR3: TGTGCCAGCAGCTTTCCTCGACAGGGAAAAACCGGGGAGCTGTTTTTT. Protein: CASSFPRQGKTGELFF.